Listed below are T cell receptor beta chains from one sample, sequenced in a study of CD8+ T cells in alopecia areata. The data were produced by immunoSEQ multiplex PCR, yet TCRdb's version contains in-frame clones alone and is incomplete. The sample shows approximately 30,000 clones, less than 70% of them seen only once. Sample: NKG2D-high CD8+ T cells sorted from blood. The source is a human donor with alopecia areata. CDR3s include the opening cysteine and the closing phenylalanine or tryptophan. The D gene is left open where the match is weak.

J gene | CDR3 length | D gene | V gene | CDR3 protein
TRBJ1-1 | 11 | NA | TRBV29-1 | CSVRTNTEAFF
TRBJ2-5 | 14 | NA | TRBV2 | CAGRGTGLGETQYF
TRBJ2-7 | 13 | TRBD1 | TRBV14 | CASSQVGGGEQYF
TRBJ2-3 | 12 | NA | TRBV7-3 | CASSGTVDTQYF
TRBJ2-7 | 17 | NA | TRBV7-8 | CASSLESGGSYSYEQYF
TRBJ2-1 | 12 | NA | TRBV7-9 | CARAGIHNEQFF
TRBJ2-2 | 16 | NA | TRBV19 | CASIASDSLNTGELFF
TRBJ2-1 | 16 | NA | TRBV7-2 | CASSLGRSISYNEQFF
TRBJ1-1 | 12 | TRBD1 | TRBV29-1 | CSVQTGGTEAFF
TRBJ2-3 | 16 | TRBD2 | TRBV15 | CATSPRTSGITDTQYF
TRBJ2-7 | 11 | NA | TRBV7-9 | CASSTDWTEYF
TRBJ2-7 | 14 | NA | TRBV7-9 | CASRVGRGPYEQYF
TRBJ2-2 | 15 | NA | TRBV5-6 | CASSLADANTGELFF
TRBJ2-3 | 12 | NA | TRBV4-3 | CASSRGRSTQYF
TRBJ2-1 | 12 | NA | TRBV28 | CASSPDNNEQFF
TRBJ1-1 | 14 | NA | TRBV7-9 | CASSSTVKYTEAFF
TRBJ2-1 | 13 | NA | TRBV6-5 | CVAGGELYNEQFF
TRBJ1-1 | 14 | NA | TRBV6-5 | CASSYSGRDTEAFF
TRBJ1-2 | 11 | NA | TRBV7-3 | CASSSGAGYTF
TRBJ2-1 | 12 | TRBD2 | TRBV7-9 | CASSSSGREQFF
TRBJ2-3 | 16 | NA | TRBV2 | CASSEARNRVTGTQYF
TRBJ2-3 | 16 | NA | TRBV5-6 | CASSLPPTTYTDTQYF
TRBJ2-7 | 15 | TRBD1 | TRBV7-2 | CASSPGTGGGYEQYF
TRBJ2-7 | 15 | TRBD2 | TRBV4-3 | CASSQVLAGVYEQYF
TRBJ2-3 | 14 | NA | TRBV29-1 | CSVVDGATTDTQYF
TRBJ2-3 | 15 | NA | TRBV7-9 | CASSSGPQYTDTQYF
TRBJ2-7 | 15 | NA | TRBV5-1 | CASSLGQGLTYEQYF
TRBJ2-7 | 10 | NA | TRBV2 | CASLRLEQYF
TRBJ2-7 | 15 | NA | TRBV6-6 | CASSVGQRSSYEQYF
TRBJ2-7 | 18 | TRBD2 | TRBV4-3 | CASSQERCLAGACYEQYF
TRBJ1-1 | 16 | NA | TRBV15 | CATSRDWRGANTEAFF
TRBJ2-2 | 16 | NA | TRBV5-6 | CASSAGMVGTTGELFF
TRBJ2-7 | 16 | NA | TRBV7-9 | CASSPRGDSGTYEQYF